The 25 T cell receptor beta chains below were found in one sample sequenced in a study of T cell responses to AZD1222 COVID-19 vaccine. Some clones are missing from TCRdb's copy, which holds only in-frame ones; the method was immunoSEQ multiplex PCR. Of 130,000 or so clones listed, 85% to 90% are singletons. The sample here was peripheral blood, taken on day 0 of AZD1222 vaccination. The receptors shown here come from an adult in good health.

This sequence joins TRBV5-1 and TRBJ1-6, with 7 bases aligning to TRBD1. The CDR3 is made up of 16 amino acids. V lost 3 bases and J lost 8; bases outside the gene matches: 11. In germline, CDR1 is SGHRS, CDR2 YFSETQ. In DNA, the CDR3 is TGCGCCAGCAGCTCAACGACAGGGCGCAGCGATTCACCCCTCCACTTT. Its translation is CASSSTTGRSDSPLHF.

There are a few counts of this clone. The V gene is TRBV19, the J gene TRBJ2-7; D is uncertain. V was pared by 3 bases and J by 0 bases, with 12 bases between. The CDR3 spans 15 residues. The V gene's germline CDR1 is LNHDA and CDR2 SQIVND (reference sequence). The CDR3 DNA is TGTGCCAGTAGTATTGGGCCGCAAGGCTCCTACGAGCAGTACTTC. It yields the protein CASSIGPQGSYEQYF.

The CDR3 protein is CASSPGHGNTQYF. The CDR3 region has the DNA TGTGCCAGCAGTCCGGGCCACGGGAATACGCAGTATTTT. The rearrangement uses TRBV7-2 and TRBJ2-3, with D perhaps TRBD2 (5 bases). The CDR3 is 13 amino acids. CDR1 and CDR2 from the germline V gene are SGHTA and FQGNSA. V lost 6 bases and J 7 bases, leaving 14 bases between the germline ends.

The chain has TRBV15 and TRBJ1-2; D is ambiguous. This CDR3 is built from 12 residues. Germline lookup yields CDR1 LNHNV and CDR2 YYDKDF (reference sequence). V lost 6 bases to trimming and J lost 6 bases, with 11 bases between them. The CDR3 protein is CATSLGWDGYTF. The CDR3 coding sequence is TGTGCCACCAGTCTGGGGTGGGATGGCTACACCTTC.

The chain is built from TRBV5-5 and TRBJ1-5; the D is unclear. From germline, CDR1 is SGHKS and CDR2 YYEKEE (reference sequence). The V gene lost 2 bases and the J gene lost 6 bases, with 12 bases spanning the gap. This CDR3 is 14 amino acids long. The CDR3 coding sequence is TGTGCCAGCAGCTTCGTCTCAACGGGTCAGCCCCAGCATTTT. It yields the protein CASSFVSTGQPQHF.

CDR3 sequence: CASSLARAGYEQYF. The CDR3 coding sequence is TGTGCCAGCAGCTTAGCGCGGGCAGGGTACGAGCAGTACTTC. The chain has TRBV11-1 and TRBJ2-7; perhaps D is TRBD1 or TRBD2 (5 bases each). The V gene lost 0 bases and the J gene lost 4 bases, with 10 bases spanning the gap. Germline CDR1 and CDR2: SGHAT and FQDESV (reference sequence). The CDR3 covers 14 residues.

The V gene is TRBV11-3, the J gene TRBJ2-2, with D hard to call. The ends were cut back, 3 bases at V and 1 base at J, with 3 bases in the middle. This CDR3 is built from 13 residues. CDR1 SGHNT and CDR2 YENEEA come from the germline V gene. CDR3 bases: TGTGCCAGCAGCTTGTGGAACACCGGGGAGCTGTTTTTT. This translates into CASSLWNTGELFF. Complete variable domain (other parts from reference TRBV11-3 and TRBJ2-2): EAGVVQSPRYKIIEKKQPVAFWCNPISGHNTLYWYLQNLGQGPELLIRYENEEAVDDSQLPKDRFSAERLKGVDSTLKIQPAELGDSAVYLCASSLWNTGELFFGEGSRLTVL.

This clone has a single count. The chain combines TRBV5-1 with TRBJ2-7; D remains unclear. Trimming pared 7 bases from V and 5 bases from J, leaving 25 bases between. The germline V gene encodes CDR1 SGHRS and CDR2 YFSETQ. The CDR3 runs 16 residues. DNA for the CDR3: TGCGCCAGCCGGGTGGGCCATCAAGTCGTTGAACACGAGCAGTACTTC. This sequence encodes CASRVGHQVVEHEQYF.

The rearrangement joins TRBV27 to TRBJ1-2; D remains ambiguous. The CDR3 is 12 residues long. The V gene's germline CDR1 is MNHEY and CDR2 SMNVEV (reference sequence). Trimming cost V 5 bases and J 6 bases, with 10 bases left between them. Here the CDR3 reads CASSGLGDGYTF. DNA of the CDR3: TGTGCCAGCAGTGGCCTTGGGGATGGCTACACCTTC.

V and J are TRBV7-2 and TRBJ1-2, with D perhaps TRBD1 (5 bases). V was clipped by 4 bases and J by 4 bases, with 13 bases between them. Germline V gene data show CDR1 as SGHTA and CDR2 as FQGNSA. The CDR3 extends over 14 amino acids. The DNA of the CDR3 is TGTGCCAGCAGCTCCCAGGACACACCCTATGGCTACACCTTC. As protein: CASSSQDTPYGYTF.

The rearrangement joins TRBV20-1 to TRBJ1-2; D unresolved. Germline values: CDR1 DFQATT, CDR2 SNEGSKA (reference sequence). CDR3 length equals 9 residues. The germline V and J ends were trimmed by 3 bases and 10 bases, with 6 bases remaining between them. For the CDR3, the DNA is TGCAGTGCTAGGTATTACTACACCTTC. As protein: CSARYYYTF.

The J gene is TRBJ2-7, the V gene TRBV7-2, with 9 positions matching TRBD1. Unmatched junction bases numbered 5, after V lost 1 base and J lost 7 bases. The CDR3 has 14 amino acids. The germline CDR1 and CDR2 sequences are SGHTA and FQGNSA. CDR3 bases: TGTGCCAGCAGCTTAGTCAGGGGGACAGGGGAGCAGTACTTC. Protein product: CASSLVRGTGEQYF.

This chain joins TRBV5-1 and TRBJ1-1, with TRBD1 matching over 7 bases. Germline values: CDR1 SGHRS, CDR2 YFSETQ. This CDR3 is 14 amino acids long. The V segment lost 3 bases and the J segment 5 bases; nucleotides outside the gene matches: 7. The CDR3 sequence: CASSWTGFGTEAFF. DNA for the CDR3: TGCGCCAGCAGCTGGACAGGATTTGGGACTGAAGCTTTCTTT.

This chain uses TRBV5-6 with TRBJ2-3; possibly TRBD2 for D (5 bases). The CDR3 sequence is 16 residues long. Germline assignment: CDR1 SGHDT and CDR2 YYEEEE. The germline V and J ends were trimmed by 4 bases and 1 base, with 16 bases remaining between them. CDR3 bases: TGTGCCAGCAGCCTGTCCGTCGGGGTCGGCACAGATACGCAGTATTTT. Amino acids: CASSLSVGVGTDTQYF.

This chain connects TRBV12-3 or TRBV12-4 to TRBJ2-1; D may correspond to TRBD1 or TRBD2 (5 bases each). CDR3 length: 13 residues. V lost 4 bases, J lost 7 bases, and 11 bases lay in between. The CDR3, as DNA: TGTGCCAGCAGTTCAGACGGGGCTAATGAGCAGTTCTTC. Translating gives CASSSDGANEQFF.

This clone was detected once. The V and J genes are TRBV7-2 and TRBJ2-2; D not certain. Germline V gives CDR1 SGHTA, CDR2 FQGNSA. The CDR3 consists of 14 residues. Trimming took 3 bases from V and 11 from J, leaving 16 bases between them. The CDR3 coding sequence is TGTGCCAGCAGCTTTGTGATAGGGTCACGAGAGCTGTTTTTT. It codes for CASSFVIGSRELFF.

CDR3 loop: CASSERDTPTGELFF. CDR3 bases: TGTGCCAGTAGTGAACGGGACACACCCACCGGGGAGCTGTTTTTT. The chain carries TRBV19 and TRBJ2-2; a weak D match, TRBD1 (6 bases). The germline gives CDR1 LNHDA, CDR2 SQIVND (reference sequence). The CDR3 covers 15 residues. Trimming left V 5 bases short and J 4 bases short, with 14 bases between. Drawing the rest from reference TRBV19 and TRBJ2-2, the complete variable domain is DGGITQSPKYLFRKEGQNVTLSCEQNLNHDAMYWYRQDPGQGLRLIYYSQIVNDFQKGDIAEGYSVSREKKESFPLTVTSAQKNPTAFYLCASSERDTPTGELFFGEGSRLTVL.

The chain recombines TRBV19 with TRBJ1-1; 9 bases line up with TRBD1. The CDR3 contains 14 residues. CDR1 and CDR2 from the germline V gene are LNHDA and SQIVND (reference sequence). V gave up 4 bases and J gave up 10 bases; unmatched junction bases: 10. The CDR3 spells CASSRDREWSGAFF. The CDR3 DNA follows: TGTGCCAGTAGTAGGGACAGGGAGTGGTCCGGAGCTTTCTTT.

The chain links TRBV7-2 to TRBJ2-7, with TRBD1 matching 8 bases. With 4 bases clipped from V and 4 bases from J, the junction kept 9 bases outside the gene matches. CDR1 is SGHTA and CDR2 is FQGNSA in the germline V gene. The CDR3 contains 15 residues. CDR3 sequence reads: CASSSRQGNSYEQYF. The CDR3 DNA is TGTGCCAGCAGCTCCCGACAGGGGAATAGTTACGAGCAGTACTTC.

The CDR3 DNA reads TGTGCTAGTGGTTTGGAGGATGAGCAGTTCTTC. Its protein product is CASGLEDEQFF. This chain connects TRBV12-5 to TRBJ2-1; D is uncertain. Trimming cost V 1 base and J 8 bases, with 3 bases left between them. CDR3 length: 11 residues. Germline CDR1 LGHNT, CDR2 FRNRAP.

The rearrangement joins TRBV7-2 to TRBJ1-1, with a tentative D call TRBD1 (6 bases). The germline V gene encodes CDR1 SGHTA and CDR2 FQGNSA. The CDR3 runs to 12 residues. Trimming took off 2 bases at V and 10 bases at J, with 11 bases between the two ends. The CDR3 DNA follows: TGTGCCAGCAGCTTACAGGGGATAGGAGCTTTCTTT. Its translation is CASSLQGIGAFF.

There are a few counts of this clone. CDR3 loop: CASSEAEGPYGYTF. The CDR3 DNA follows: TGTGCCAGCAGTGAAGCGGAGGGACCCTATGGCTACACCTTC. This rearrangement joins TRBV6-1 to TRBJ1-2; a possible D gene is TRBD1 (5 bases). The germline gives CDR1 MNHNS, CDR2 SASEGT. The CDR3 runs to 14 residues. The ends were cut back, 0 bases at V and 4 bases at J, with 9 bases in the middle.

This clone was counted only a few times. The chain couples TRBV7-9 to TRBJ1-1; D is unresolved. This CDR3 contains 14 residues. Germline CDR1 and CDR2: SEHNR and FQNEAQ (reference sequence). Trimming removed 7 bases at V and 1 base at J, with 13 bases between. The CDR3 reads CASNPSGTNTEAFF. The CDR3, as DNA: TGTGCCAGCAACCCCTCGGGAACGAACACTGAAGCTTTCTTT.

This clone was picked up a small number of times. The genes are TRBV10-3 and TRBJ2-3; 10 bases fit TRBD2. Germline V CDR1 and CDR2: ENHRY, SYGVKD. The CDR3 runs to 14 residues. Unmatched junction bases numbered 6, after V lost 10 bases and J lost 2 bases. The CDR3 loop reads CATVTSGSTDTQYF. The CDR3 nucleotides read TGTGCCACCGTGACTAGCGGGTCCACAGATACGCAGTATTTT.

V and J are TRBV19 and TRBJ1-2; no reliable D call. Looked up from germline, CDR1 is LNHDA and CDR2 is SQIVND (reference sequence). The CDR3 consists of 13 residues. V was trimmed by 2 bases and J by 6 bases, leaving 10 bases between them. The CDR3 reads CASSITPRDGYTF. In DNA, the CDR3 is TGTGCCAGTAGTATAACGCCAAGGGATGGCTACACCTTC. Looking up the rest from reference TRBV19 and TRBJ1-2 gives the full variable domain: DGGITQSPKYLFRKEGQNVTLSCEQNLNHDAMYWYRQDPGQGLRLIYYSQIVNDFQKGDIAEGYSVSREKKESFPLTVTSAQKNPTAFYLCASSITPRDGYTFGSGTRLTVV.